This is a list of T cell receptor beta chains from one sample in a study of blood T cell repertoires in COVID-19. TCRdb's copy holds only in-frame clones and misses some; the assay was immunoSEQ multiplex PCR. The sample holds some 200,000 clones, 65% to 90% seen once. The sample taken for sequencing was peripheral blood. The source is a man of 80 years or more with acute or convalescent COVID-19. CDR3s include the opening cysteine and the closing phenylalanine or tryptophan. D genes are given only for firm matches. Some rows mark clone size as missing; the rest say once, few, many or name a class of expanded clone.

clone_size | j_call | v_call | d_call | cdr3_nt | cdr3_aa
NA | TRBJ2-4 | TRBV2 | TRBD2 | TGTGCCAGCAAAAGCGGGACGGGCAACATTCAGTACTTC | CASKSGTGNIQYF
NA | TRBJ2-7 | TRBV30 | TRBD1 | TGTGCCTGGACCCCCGGGACAGGGGGAAACTACGAGCAGTACTTC | CAWTPGTGGNYEQYF
NA | TRBJ2-1 | TRBV2 | NA | TGTGCCAGCAGTGTAGGGGGCAATGAGCAGTTCTTC | CASSVGGNEQFF
NA | TRBJ2-6 | TRBV18 | TRBD1 | TGTGCCAGCTCGGGACAGGAAGCCTCTGGGGCCAACGTCCTGACTTTC | CASSGQEASGANVLTF
once | TRBJ2-1 | TRBV29-1 | NA | TGCAGCGTTCGTCCTTATAGCTCCTACAATGAGCAGTTCTTC | CSVRPYSSYNEQFF
NA | TRBJ1-2 | TRBV5-1 | TRBD1 | TGCGCCAGCAGCTTTAATCTCCCAGGGGGTCGTAGGGTCGGCTACACCTTC | CASSFNLPGGRRVGYTF
few | TRBJ2-5 | TRBV7-2 | TRBD2 | TGTGCCAGCAGCTTAGCGTGGGCTAGCGGGAGTCAAGAGACCCAGTACTTC | CASSLAWASGSQETQYF
NA | TRBJ2-1 | TRBV7-2 | NA | TGTGCCAGCAGCTTAGTAACTGTTCTCTCCTACAATGAGCAGTTCTTC | CASSLVTVLSYNEQFF
NA | TRBJ1-2 | TRBV18 | NA | TGTGCCAGCTCACGGGGCGGGGGATATGGCTACACCTTC | CASSRGGGYGYTF
NA | TRBJ2-2 | TRBV9 | TRBD2 | TGTGCCAGCAGCGTAGCTGGCGGGAGTATATCCGGGGAGCTGTTTTTT | CASSVAGGSISGELFF
NA | TRBJ2-1 | TRBV15 | NA | TGTGCCACCAGTGGCGGGACTTACAATGAGCAGTTCTTC | CATSGGTYNEQFF
NA | TRBJ1-1 | TRBV29-1 | NA | TGCAGCGACCCACCCGGGACTGCAAACACTGAAGCTTTCTTT | CSDPPGTANTEAFF
NA | TRBJ2-5 | TRBV20-1 | NA | TGCAGTGCTAGACTCCTAGGGACCCAGTACTTC | CSARLLGTQYF
NA | TRBJ1-5 | TRBV18 | TRBD1 | TGTGCCAGCTCACCTCCGACAGGGGCCGAACCCAATCAGCCCCAGCATTTT | CASSPPTGAEPNQPQHF
NA | TRBJ2-5 | TRBV3-1/TRBV3-2 | TRBD2 | TGTGCCAGCAGCCAAGATCGTAGCGGGAGGGGGACCCAGTACTTC | CASSQDRSGRGTQYF
NA | TRBJ2-2 | TRBV29-1 | NA | TGCAGCGTCGAAGCATGGCAGGCGCAAAACACCGGGGAGCTGTTTTTT | CSVEAWQAQNTGELFF
NA | TRBJ2-1 | TRBV18 | TRBD2 | TGTGCCAGCTCACCACTGACGGGGGGGCAAGGAGGACAGCAGTTCTTC | CASSPLTGGQGGQQFF
NA | TRBJ2-5 | TRBV28 | TRBD2 | TGTGCCAGCAGTTATTCCCTAGCGGGGTTGGGGGAGACCCAGTACTTC | CASSYSLAGLGETQYF
NA | TRBJ2-1 | TRBV11-2 | TRBD1 | TGTGCCAGCAGCCCGAACGGACAGGCGGCATCCAATGAGCAGTTCTTC | CASSPNGQAASNEQFF
NA | TRBJ2-2 | TRBV7-3 | TRBD2 | TGTGCCAGCAGCAAAATCGGCAGCTCACTAGCGGGAGCGTCCGAGGAGCTGTTTTTT | CASSKIGSSLAGASEELFF
NA | TRBJ2-3 | TRBV5-1 | TRBD2 | TGCGCCAGCAGCTACGTAGCGGGGAGTGATACGCAGTATTTT | CASSYVAGSDTQYF